The 11 T cell receptor beta chains below were found in one sample sequenced in a study of blood T cell repertoires in COVID-19. Generated by immunoSEQ multiplex PCR, the TCRdb table keeps only in-frame clones and is missing some. The data contain 150,000 to 200,000 clones, 85% to 90% of them singletons. The sequenced sample consisted of peripheral blood. Receptors were obtained from a woman in her sixties or seventies with COVID-19, enrolled during active disease.

This rearrangement joins TRBV24-1 to TRBJ2-1, with D tentatively TRBD2 (6 bases). The CDR3 covers 12 residues. The germline CDR1 and CDR2 sequences are KGHDR and SFDVKD. V gave up 4 bases and J gave up 12 bases, with 12 bases separating them. CDR3 residues: CATSDRLVRQFF. The CDR3 nucleotides read TGTGCCACCAGTGACAGACTAGTTCGGCAGTTCTTC.

This clone was observed a few times. This rearrangement joins TRBV7-8 to TRBJ1-2, with 8 bases matching TRBD1. V gave up 5 bases and J gave up 4 bases; unmatched junction bases: 9. CDR3 length: 15 amino acids. Looked up from germline, CDR1 is SGHVS and CDR2 is FQNEAQ. This CDR3 is CASSPPTGVSYGYTF. DNA of the CDR3: TGTGCCAGCAGCCCCCCGACAGGGGTGAGCTATGGCTACACCTTC.

The table lists this clone with a few counts. This rearrangement joins TRBV11-3 to TRBJ2-7; 10 positions agree with TRBD1. Per the germline V gene, CDR1 is SGHNT and CDR2 is YENEEA. V was pared by 5 bases and J by 6 bases, with 4 bases of the junction left unmatched. The CDR3 extends over 13 amino acids. CDR3 sequence reads: CASSPRTGGEQYF. The CDR3 DNA reads TGTGCCAGCAGCCCACGGACAGGGGGCGAGCAGTACTTC.

This sequence joins TRBV30 and TRBJ2-7, with 9 bases identical to TRBD2. Trimming took 3 bases from V and 2 from J; bases not matched to a gene: 5. CDR3 length equals 14 residues. The germline V gene encodes CDR1 GTSNPN and CDR2 SVGIG (reference sequence). The CDR3 loop is CAWRGSSGTYEQYF. In DNA, the CDR3 is TGTGCCTGGAGAGGGTCTAGCGGGACCTACGAGCAGTACTTC.

This chain links TRBV27 with TRBJ1-2, with a tentative D call TRBD1 (5 bases). CDR1 and CDR2 from the germline V gene are MNHEY and SMNVEV (reference sequence). CDR3 size: 13 residues. Trimming stripped 5 bases from V and 6 bases from J, with 13 bases between. CDR3 bases: TGTGCCAGCAGTCTCCCCGGGGGGAATGGCTACACCTTC. Protein: CASSLPGGNGYTF.

The J gene is TRBJ2-7, the V gene TRBV19; 9 bases line up with TRBD1. V lost 5 bases and J lost 2; bases outside the gene matches: 7. The germline gives CDR1 LNHDA, CDR2 SQIVND (reference sequence). This CDR3 has 15 residues. In DNA, the CDR3 is TGTGCCAGTAGTCCCGACAGGGGGAGAACCTACGAGCAGTACTTC. It specifies CASSPDRGRTYEQYF.

The J gene is TRBJ1-4, the V gene TRBV18, with a tentative D call TRBD1 (6 bases). The CDR3 extends over 13 amino acids. In germline, CDR1 is KGHSH, CDR2 LQKENI. V lost 3 bases, J lost 8 bases, and 10 bases lay in between. The CDR3 DNA sequence: TGTGCCAGCTCACCGCCAGGGGACGAAAAACTGTTTTTT. Its translation: CASSPPGDEKLFF. Together with reference TRBV18 and TRBJ1-4, the CDR3 gives the full variable domain: NAGVMQNPRHLVRRRGQEARLRCSPMKGHSHVYWYRQLPEEGLKFMVYLQKENIIDESGMPKERFSAEFPKEGPSILRIQQVVRGDSAAYFCASSPPGDEKLFFGSGTQLSVL.

The V call is TRBV5-6, the J call TRBJ1-2, with TRBD1 matching over 8 bases. There are 16 residues in the CDR3. J was trimmed by 1 base and V by 0 bases; bases with no gene match: 5. Germline V gene sequence: CDR1 SGHDT, CDR2 YYEEEE. CDR3 region: CASSLDRGSFNYGYTF. CDR3 sequence (DNA): TGTGCCAGCAGCTTGGACAGGGGGTCGTTTAACTATGGCTACACCTTC.

The V and J genes are TRBV7-9 and TRBJ1-2; 9 nucleotides align to TRBD1. Trimming cost V 1 base and J 2 bases; bases outside gene matches: 2. Germline V gene lookup returns CDR1 SEHNR and CDR2 FQNEAQ (reference sequence). The CDR3 length is 15 residues. The CDR3 protein is CASSLVGQGNYGYTF. CDR3 in DNA: TGTGCCAGCAGCTTAGTGGGACAGGGAAACTATGGCTACACCTTC.

The CDR3 nucleotides are TGTGCCAGCAGCCAAAAGGGAACAGGGACAACTAATGAAAAACTGTTTTTT. Translation gives CASSQKGTGTTNEKLFF. V usage is TRBV3-1 (or the pseudogene TRBV3-2) and J usage is TRBJ1-4; tentatively, D is TRBD1 (6 bases). The CDR3 extends over 17 amino acids. The V gene lost 2 bases and the J gene lost 0 bases, with 13 bases spanning the gap. Looked up from germline, CDR1 is LGHDT and CDR2 is YNNKEL (reference sequence).

This chain joins TRBV11-2 and TRBJ1-3, with TRBD1 matching over 10 bases. Trimming took 3 bases from V and 4 from J; bases not matched to a gene: 6. The germline gives CDR1 SGHAT, CDR2 FQNNGV. The CDR3 spans 16 residues. The CDR3 sequence: CASSFPGQGLGNTIYF. CDR3 nucleotide sequence: TGTGCCAGCAGCTTCCCGGGACAGGGGTTGGGAAACACCATATATTTT.